This T cell receptor beta chain was sequenced in a study of blood T cell repertoires in COVID-19. Turning to the study itself: The United States, Italy and Spain were the sources of the acute and convalescent COVID-19 samples. T cells, B-cell-depleted T cells, or PBMCs provided the cDNA or gDNA that served as material.

Authors' methods: It was from reference gene primer amplification that nucleated cell counts were estimated. Data came from immunoSEQ multiplex PCR; TCRdb stores just in-frame clones and leaves some out. V and J calls and clone size come straight from that table; D and trimming were deduced from the DNA. The sample lists 130,000 or so clones; approximately 88% were seen once. The source of this sequence is a man in his sixties or seventies with active COVID-19. Sequences were obtained from peripheral blood.

CDR3 residues: CASSYRGKAVGTEAFF. Here the CDR3 DNA reads TGTGCCAGCAGTTACCGGGGTAAAGCGGTAGGGACTGAAGCTTTCTTT. V gene TRBV28 combines with J gene TRBJ1-1, with unresolved D. Germline CDR1 MDHEN, CDR2 SYDVKM. The V end lost 4 bases, the J end lost 5 bases, and 20 bases lay between the germline ends. CDR3 size: 16 residues. Full variable domain (rest looked up from reference TRBV28 and TRBJ1-1): DVKVTQSSRYLVKRTGEKVFLECVQDMDHENMFWYRQDPGLGLRLIYFSYDVKMKEKGDIPEGYSVSREKKERFSLILESASTNQTSMYLCASSYRGKAVGTEAFFGQGTRLTVV.